A selection of T cell receptor beta chains follows, all from one sample in a study of T cell responses to AZD1222 COVID-19 vaccine. The method was immunoSEQ multiplex PCR; TCRdb's version includes in-frame clones alone and lacks a portion of them. In the table there are tens of thousands of clones, about 90% of which are singletons. The source material was peripheral blood, sampled on day 0 of AZD1222 vaccination. The receptor source for this set is an adult in good health. Both conserved end residues are part of each CDR3. Each record gives: D gene, clone size, V gene, J gene, CDR3 DNA, CDR3 protein. The D gene is left open where the match is weak. Clone sizes are given selectively: once, few, many, or a class where the clone is expanded.

-	-	TRBV2	TRBJ1-5	TGTGCCAGCATGTGGGAGATGGGCAATCAGCCCCAGCATTTT	CASMWEMGNQPQHF
TRBD1	-	TRBV6-5	TRBJ2-2	TGTGCCAGCAGTCGGACAGGGAGAACCGGGGAGCTGTTTTTT	CASSRTGRTGELFF
-	-	TRBV11-2	TRBJ2-5	TGTGCCAGCAGCTCCCGGGGCACCTCAAGGGAGACCCAGTACTTC	CASSSRGTSRETQYF
-	-	TRBV5-4	TRBJ2-5	TGTGCCAGCAGCATAAACCGAGGAGAGACCCAGTACTTC	CASSINRGETQYF
-	-	TRBV4-1	TRBJ2-7	TGCGCCAGCAGCCTGCCAGGGGGTAGCGGAGCTAACCCCTACGAGCAGTACTTC	CASSLPGGSGANPYEQYF
TRBD1	-	TRBV24-1	TRBJ1-2	TGTGCCACCAGTGACTTGGGACAGGCTATCTACACCTTC	CATSDLGQAIYTF
-	-	TRBV5-5	TRBJ1-1	TGTGCCAGCAGCTTGGGGCAGCAAGAAGCTTTCTTT	CASSLGQQEAFF
-	-	TRBV5-4	TRBJ2-1	TGTGCCAGCAGCTTTGAGGTCAATGAGCAGTTCTTC	CASSFEVNEQFF
-	once	TRBV7-9	TRBJ1-5	TGTGCCAGCAGCTTAGGGGGCGACAGCCCTCAGCATTTT	CASSLGGDSPQHF
TRBD1	large	TRBV3-1/TRBV3-2	TRBJ1-6	TGTGACCCGGACAGGGTGATATCACCCCTCCACTTT	CDPDRVISPLHF
TRBD1	-	TRBV5-1	TRBJ1-6	TGCGCCAGCAGGGGGGACAGGGACGGCAGAAGGGGGTCACCCCTCCACTTT	CASRGDRDGRRGSPLHF
-	-	TRBV15	TRBJ1-6	TGTGCCACCAGCAGAGGGACAAGCCGTAGCTCCTATAATTCACCCCTCCACTTT	CATSRGTSRSSYNSPLHF
TRBD1	-	TRBV2	TRBJ2-7	TGTGCCAGCACCAAAATCCGGGACAGGGTTTACGAGCAGTACTTC	CASTKIRDRVYEQYF
-	-	TRBV7-9	TRBJ2-5	TGTGCCAGCAGCTTAATTTCAGAGACCCAGTACTTC	CASSLISETQYF
-	-	TRBV28	TRBJ1-3	TGTGCCAGCAGTTTACATGGGGTGACTGGAAACACCATATATTTT	CASSLHGVTGNTIYF
-	-	TRBV28	TRBJ2-3	TGTGCCAGCAGTTTAGTGACGGGACGCACAGATACGCAGTATTTT	CASSLVTGRTDTQYF
-	-	TRBV6-5	TRBJ1-2	TGTGCCAGCAGTTCTAGGGGGTGGGATGGCTACACCTTC	CASSSRGWDGYTF
TRBD1	-	TRBV19	TRBJ1-4	TGTGCCAGTACCGCGGGACAGGGGGCAACTAATGAAAAACTGTTTTTT	CASTAGQGATNEKLFF
TRBD1	-	TRBV19	TRBJ1-5	TGTGCCAGTAGTACCGGGACAGACCTTGCCTCGTCCCAGCATTTT	CASSTGTDLASSQHF
TRBD1	-	TRBV7-8	TRBJ2-2	TGTGCCAGCAGCTCAGGGGGCTCTACCGGGGAGCTGTTTTTT	CASSSGGSTGELFF
-	-	TRBV27	TRBJ1-5	TGTGCCAGCAGTTTATCCGGGATCAATCAGCCCCAGCATTTT	CASSLSGINQPQHF
-	-	TRBV6-1	TRBJ1-1	TGTGCCAGCAGTGAAATGGGAGGAACAACCACTGAAGCTTTCTTT	CASSEMGGTTTEAFF
-	few	TRBV5-1	TRBJ1-6	TGCGCCAGCAGCTTGGACGGGACACCAAATAATTCACCCCTCCACTTT	CASSLDGTPNNSPLHF
-	-	TRBV5-1	TRBJ1-2	TGCGCCAGCAGCCCTGGCGGAGGGAACTATGGCTACACCTTC	CASSPGGGNYGYTF
-	-	TRBV11-2	TRBJ1-4	TGTGCCAGCAGCTTAGGACGGCCTATCGGAACTAATGAAAAACTGTTTTTT	CASSLGRPIGTNEKLFF
-	-	TRBV19	TRBJ2-3	TGTGCCAGCTATAGCGGAGTGAGAACAGATACGCAGTATTTT	CASYSGVRTDTQYF
TRBD1	-	TRBV23-1	TRBJ1-5	TGCGCCAGCAGTCACACCATGGGGGACAGTTATAGCAATCAGCCCCAGCATTTT	CASSHTMGDSYSNQPQHF
-	-	TRBV25-1	TRBJ1-5	TGTGCCAGCAGTGAATCCCTGCGGGGGGTCTGCCAGCCCCAGCATTTT	CASSESLRGVCQPQHF
TRBD2	-	TRBV7-2	TRBJ2-3	TGTGCCAGCAGTTTCGCTAGCGGGAGGACCACAGATACGCAGTATTTT	CASSFASGRTTDTQYF